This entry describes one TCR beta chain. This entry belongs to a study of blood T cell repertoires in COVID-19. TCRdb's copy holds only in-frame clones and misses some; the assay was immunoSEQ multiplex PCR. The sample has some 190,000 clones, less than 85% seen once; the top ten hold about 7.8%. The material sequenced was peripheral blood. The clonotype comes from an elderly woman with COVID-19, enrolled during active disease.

CDR3 sequence: CASSFRRNPYEQYF. DNA for the CDR3: TGTGCCAGCAGTTTTAGGCGGAACCCCTACGAGCAGTACTTC. The chain joins TRBV27 to TRBJ2-7; D uncertain. CDR3 length equals 14 residues. Trimming took off 3 bases at V and 2 bases at J, with 11 bases between the two ends. The germline V gene encodes CDR1 MNHEY and CDR2 SMNVEV (reference sequence).